This entry lists 7 T cell receptor beta chains sequenced from one sample in a study of blood T cell repertoires in COVID-19. Generated by immunoSEQ multiplex PCR, the TCRdb table keeps only in-frame clones and is missing some. This table holds some 290,000 clones, about 90% found once. The sequencing input was peripheral blood. These receptors were obtained from a woman in her twenties or thirties with COVID-19, enrolled during active disease.

The chain couples TRBV24-1 to TRBJ1-1; D ambiguous. This CDR3 has 13 amino acids. CDR1 and CDR2 from the germline V gene are KGHDR and SFDVKD. Between the trimmed V and J ends, which lost 1 base and 9 bases, there was a span of 11 bases. This CDR3 is CATSDFAETKAFF. In DNA, the CDR3 is TGTGCCACCAGTGATTTCGCAGAAACAAAAGCTTTCTTT.

In DNA, the CDR3 is TGTGCCAGCAGGGCCGTAGGGGGACAAGAAAAACTGTTTTTT. Translating gives CASRAVGGQEKLFF. This chain uses TRBV6-5 with TRBJ1-4, with D tentatively TRBD1 (6 bases). The germline V and J ends were trimmed by 6 bases and 8 bases, with 16 bases remaining between them. The CDR3 spans 14 residues. Germline V gene data show CDR1 as MNHEY and CDR2 as SVGAGI.

This sequence joins TRBV6-5 and TRBJ2-3, with D possibly matching TRBD2 (5 bases). Germline assignment: CDR1 MNHEY and CDR2 SVGAGI. The CDR3 spans 12 residues. Deletions cut 10 bases from V and 3 bases from J, with 11 bases between. The CDR3 sequence is CATGVETDTQYF. The CDR3 DNA follows: TGTGCCACCGGGGTTGAGACAGATACGCAGTATTTT.

The chain links TRBV11-2 to TRBJ1-1; a possible D gene is TRBD1 (5 bases). In germline, CDR1 is SGHAT, CDR2 FQNNGV. This CDR3 has 16 residues. V gave up 5 bases and J gave up 5 bases, with 21 bases separating them. CDR3 protein: CASSPAWGGGGTEAFF. CDR3 coding DNA: TGTGCCAGCAGCCCCGCCTGGGGGGGAGGAGGAACTGAAGCTTTCTTT.

This clone was seen a few times. The chain links TRBV28 to TRBJ1-1; 9 nucleotides line up with TRBD1. Germline CDR1 is MDHEN and CDR2 is SYDVKM. J gave up 2 bases and V 10 bases, and 8 bases lay outside the gene matches. There are 14 residues in the CDR3. CDR3 in DNA: TGTGCCATTGACTTGGGACAGGGAAACACTGAAGCTTTCTTT. It is translated as CAIDLGQGNTEAFF.

As DNA, the CDR3 is TGTGCCAGCAGCCAAGATGGGGGCAAATACAATGAGCAGTTCTTC. This gives the protein CASSQDGGKYNEQFF. This sequence joins TRBV3-1 (or the pseudogene TRBV3-2) and TRBJ2-1; D is possibly TRBD1 (6 bases). V was clipped by 0 bases and J by 4 bases, with 10 bases between them. The germline V gene has CDR1 LGHDT and CDR2 YNNKEL (reference sequence). CDR3 length: 15 residues.

The V and J genes are TRBV15 and TRBJ2-7, with a weak D call TRBD1 (6 bases). The length of the CDR3 is 14 residues. Trimming took off 0 bases at V and 1 base at J, with 7 bases between the two ends. Germline lookup yields CDR1 LNHNV and CDR2 YYDKDF (reference sequence). The DNA of the CDR3 is TGTGCCACCAGCAGAGATACAGGGTCCTACGAGCAGTACTTC. The encoded protein is CATSRDTGSYEQYF.